The clone carrying this T cell receptor beta chain has a single count. The antigen is unknown. The record originates from a study of shared clonotypes between healthy human individuals. Study-wide results and limits: Having only a few donors restricted how much genetic and exposure-history diversity was captured.

TCRdb's table, derived via immunoSEQ multiplex PCR, lists solely in-frame clones and lacks some. The sample contains 2 million to 2.5 million clones, approximately 95% of which appear only once. The CDR3 consists of 14 residues. V was clipped by 3 bases and J by 4 bases, with 7 bases between them. Germline values: CDR1 ENHRY, CDR2 SYGVKD. The sequenced material came from naive CD4+ T cells sorted from blood. Subset indicated: CD45RA+ positively selected. This sequence was found in a man younger than 35 in good health. J is TRBJ1-6 and V is TRBV10-3; D perhaps matches TRBD1 (5 bases). CDR3 sequence: CAISDREYNSPLHF. The CDR3 bases are TGTGCCATCAGTGACAGGGAGTATAATTCACCCCTCCACTTT.